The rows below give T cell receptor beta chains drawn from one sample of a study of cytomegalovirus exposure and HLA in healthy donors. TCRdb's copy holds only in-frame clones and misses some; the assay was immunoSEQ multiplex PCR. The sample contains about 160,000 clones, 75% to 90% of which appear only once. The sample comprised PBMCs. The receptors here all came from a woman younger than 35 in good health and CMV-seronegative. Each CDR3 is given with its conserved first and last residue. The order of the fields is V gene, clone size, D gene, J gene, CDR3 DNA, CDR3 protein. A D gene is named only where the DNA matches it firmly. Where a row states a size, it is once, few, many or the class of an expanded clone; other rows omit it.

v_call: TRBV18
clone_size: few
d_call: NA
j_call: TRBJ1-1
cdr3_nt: TGTGCCAGCTCACCGGGGGGGGGTTATGAAGCTTTCTTT
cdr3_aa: CASSPGGGYEAFF

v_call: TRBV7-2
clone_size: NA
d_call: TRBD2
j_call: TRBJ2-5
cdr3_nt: TGTGCCAGCAGCCCCCGGACTAGCGGGGGAAAAGAGACCCAGTACTTC
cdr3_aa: CASSPRTSGGKETQYF

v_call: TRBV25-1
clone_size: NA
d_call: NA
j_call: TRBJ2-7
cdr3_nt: TGTGCCAGCGCCTCGTACTCCTCCTACGAGCAGTACTTC
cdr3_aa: CASASYSSYEQYF

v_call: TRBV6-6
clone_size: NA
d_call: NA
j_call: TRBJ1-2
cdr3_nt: TGTGCCAGCAGTTCTCAGGGAGGACTCTATGGCTACACCTTC
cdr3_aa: CASSSQGGLYGYTF

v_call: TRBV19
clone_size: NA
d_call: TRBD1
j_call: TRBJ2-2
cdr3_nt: TGTGCCAGTAGTTCGGACAGGGCTGGGGAGCTGTTTTTT
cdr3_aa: CASSSDRAGELFF

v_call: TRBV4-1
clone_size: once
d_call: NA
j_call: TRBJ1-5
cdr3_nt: TGCGCCAGCAGCCCGCGAGACAGTAGCAATCAGCCCCAGCATTTT
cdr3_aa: CASSPRDSSNQPQHF

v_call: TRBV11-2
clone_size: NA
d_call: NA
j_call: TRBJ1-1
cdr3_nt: TGTGCCACTGAACCTCGGGGGACGAACACTGAAGCTTTCTTT
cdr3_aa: CATEPRGTNTEAFF

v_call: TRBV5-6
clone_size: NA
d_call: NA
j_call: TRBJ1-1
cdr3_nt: TGTGCCAGCAGCTTTGGTTTAGGGGGTGTAAACACTGAAGCTTTCTTT
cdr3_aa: CASSFGLGGVNTEAFF

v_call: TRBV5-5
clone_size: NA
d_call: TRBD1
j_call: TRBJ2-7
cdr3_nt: TGTGCCAGCAGCCATTCACCGGGACAGGGGGCCTACGAGCAGTACTTC
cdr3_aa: CASSHSPGQGAYEQYF

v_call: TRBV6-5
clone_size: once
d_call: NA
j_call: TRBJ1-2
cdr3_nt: TGTGCCAGCAGGGCCCCGGGGGGCCGGAGCTACACCTTC
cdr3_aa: CASRAPGGRSYTF

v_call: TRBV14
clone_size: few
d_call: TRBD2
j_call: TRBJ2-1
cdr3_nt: TGTGCCAGCAGCCAAGAAAGCAGGACTAGCGGGAGAGACAATGAGCAGTTCTTC
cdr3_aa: CASSQESRTSGRDNEQFF

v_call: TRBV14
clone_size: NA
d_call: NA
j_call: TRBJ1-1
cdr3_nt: TGTGCCAGCAGCCAAGATCTGGGCAGAAAAAACACTGAAGCTTTCTTT
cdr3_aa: CASSQDLGRKNTEAFF

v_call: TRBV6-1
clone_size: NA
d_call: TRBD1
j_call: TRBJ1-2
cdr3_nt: TGTGCCAGCAGGTTTACAGGGGGCGGAGGCTACACCTTC
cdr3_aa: CASRFTGGGGYTF

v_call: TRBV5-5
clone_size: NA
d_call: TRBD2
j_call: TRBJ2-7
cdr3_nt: TGTGCCAGCAGCTTTTTTCGAACTAGCGGGACCCCCTACGAGCAGTACTTC
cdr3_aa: CASSFFRTSGTPYEQYF

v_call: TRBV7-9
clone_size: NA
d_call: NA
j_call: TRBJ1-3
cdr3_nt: TGTGCCAGCAGCTTGACGGGCTCTGGAAACACCATATATTTT
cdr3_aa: CASSLTGSGNTIYF

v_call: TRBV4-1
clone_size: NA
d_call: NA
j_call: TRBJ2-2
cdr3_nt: TGCGCCAGCAGCCAAGTTTTCCGCAGGGTGAACACCGGGGAGCTGTTTTTT
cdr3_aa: CASSQVFRRVNTGELFF

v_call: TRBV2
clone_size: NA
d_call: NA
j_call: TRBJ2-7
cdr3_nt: TGTGCCAGCAGGGAGGACTCTAACTACGAGCAGTACTTC
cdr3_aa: CASREDSNYEQYF

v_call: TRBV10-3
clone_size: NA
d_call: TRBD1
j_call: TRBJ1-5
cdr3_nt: TGTGCCATTCGGACAGGGGGCAATCAGCCCCAGCATTTT
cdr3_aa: CAIRTGGNQPQHF

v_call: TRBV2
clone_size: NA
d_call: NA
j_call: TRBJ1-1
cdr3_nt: TGTGCCAGCAGTGAAGATAGTAACACTGAAGCTTTCTTT
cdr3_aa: CASSEDSNTEAFF

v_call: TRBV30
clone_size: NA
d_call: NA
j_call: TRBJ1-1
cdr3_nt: TGTGCCTGGGCCCCGGTGACTGAAGCTTTCTTT
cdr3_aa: CAWAPVTEAFF

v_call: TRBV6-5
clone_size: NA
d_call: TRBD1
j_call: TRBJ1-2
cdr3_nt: TGTGCCAGCAGTTACCAATACATGGGACAGGGGACTGGCTACACCTTC
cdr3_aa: CASSYQYMGQGTGYTF

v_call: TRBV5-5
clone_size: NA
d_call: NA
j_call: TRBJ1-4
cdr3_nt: TGTGCCAGCAGTTTGTGGGCGACAGAGTTTAATGAAAAACTGTTTTTT
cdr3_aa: CASSLWATEFNEKLFF

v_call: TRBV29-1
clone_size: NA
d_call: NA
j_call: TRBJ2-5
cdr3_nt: TGCAGCGTTGCAGCTAGTGGGGCCGGGACCCAGTACTTC
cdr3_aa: CSVAASGAGTQYF

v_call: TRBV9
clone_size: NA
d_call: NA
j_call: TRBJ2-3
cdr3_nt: TGTGCCAGCAGCGTAGAGGGTTGGGGGGATGGGACAGATACGCAGTATTTT
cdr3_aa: CASSVEGWGDGTDTQYF

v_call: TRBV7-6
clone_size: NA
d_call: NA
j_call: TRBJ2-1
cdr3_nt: TGTGCCAGCAGCCTCGGGGAGGTATCCTACAATGAGCAGTTCTTC
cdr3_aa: CASSLGEVSYNEQFF